This TCR beta chain derives from a study of blood T cell repertoires in COVID-19. At the level of the study: Spain, Italy and the United States supplied samples that represented acute and convalescent COVID-19. PBMCs, B-cell-depleted T cells, or T cells were the source of the cDNA or gDNA that made up the material.

Germline V lookup: CDR1 MGHDK, CDR2 SYGVNS. V was pared by 6 bases and J by 3 bases, with 1 base of the junction left unmatched. CDR3 length: 13 amino acids. Per the original data handling: Scientists estimated how many nucleated cells there were by amplifying reference gene primers. TCRdb keeps only in-frame clones here, not all; method: immunoSEQ multiplex PCR. V, J and clone size are taken as reported in that table, and D and trimming were inferred from the DNA itself. The sample consists of 87,000 or so clones, about nine tenths of them appearing once. The chain links TRBV25-1 to TRBJ2-3; 9 nucleotides line up with TRBD1. The receptor was isolated from a woman aged 45-65 years with active or convalescent COVID-19. The sequencing input was peripheral blood. CDR3 DNA sequence: TGTGCCAGCAGGACAGGGGGGACAGATACGCAGTATTTT. This encodes CASRTGGTDTQYF.